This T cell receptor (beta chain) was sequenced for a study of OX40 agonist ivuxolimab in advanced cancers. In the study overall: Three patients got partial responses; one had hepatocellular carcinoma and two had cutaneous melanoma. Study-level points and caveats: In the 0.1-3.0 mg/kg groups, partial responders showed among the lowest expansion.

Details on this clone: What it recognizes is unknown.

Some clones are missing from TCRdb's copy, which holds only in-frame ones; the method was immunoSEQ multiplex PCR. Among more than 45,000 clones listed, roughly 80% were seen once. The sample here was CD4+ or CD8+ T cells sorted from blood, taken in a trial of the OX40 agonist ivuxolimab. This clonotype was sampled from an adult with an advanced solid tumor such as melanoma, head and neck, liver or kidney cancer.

As DNA, the CDR3 is TGTGCCAGCAGCTCCCCAGGGGGGTTTACTAATGAAAAACTGTTTTTT. The encoded protein is CASSSPGGFTNEKLFF. This chain links TRBV28 with TRBJ1-4; TRBD1 aligns across 7 bases. The V gene's germline CDR1 is MDHEN and CDR2 SYDVKM. The CDR3 has 16 amino acids. The ends lost 6 bases at V and 2 bases at J; junction bases unmatched: 9. The whole variable domain, filled in from reference TRBV28 and TRBJ1-4, reads DVKVTQSSRYLVKRTGEKVFLECVQDMDHENMFWYRQDPGLGLRLIYFSYDVKMKEKGDIPEGYSVSREKKERFSLILESASTNQTSMYLCASSSPGGFTNEKLFFGSGTQLSVL.